The rows below give T cell receptor beta chains drawn from one sample of a study of OX40 agonist ivuxolimab in advanced cancers. Generated by immunoSEQ multiplex PCR, the TCRdb table keeps only in-frame clones and is missing some. This sample yields around 55,000 clones, of which around 88% are seen a single time; over 9.5% belongs to the top ten. Here the sequenced sample was CD4+ or CD8+ T cells sorted from blood, taken in a trial of the OX40 agonist ivuxolimab. Every receptor here comes from an adult with an advanced solid tumor such as melanoma, head and neck, liver or kidney cancer. Both conserved end residues are part of each CDR3. The D gene is left open where the match is weak. Size is stated for part of the rows, as once, few or many counts, or as a class when the clone is expanded.

.	.	TRBJ1-2	TRBV21-1	TGTGCCAGCAGCAAAGTTCCAGATAACTATGGCTACACCTTC	CASSKVPDNYGYTF
.	.	TRBJ1-1	TRBV7-8	TGTGCCAGCAGCTCAAACCTGTACACTGAAGCTTTCTTT	CASSSNLYTEAFF
few	.	TRBJ2-1	TRBV13	TGTGCCAGCAGCTTAGACAGGGACTCCTACAATGAGCAGTTCTTC	CASSLDRDSYNEQFF
.	TRBD1	TRBJ2-1	TRBV7-2	TGTGCCAGCAGCTCTGTGACAGGGCCCTACAATGAGCAGTTCTTC	CASSSVTGPYNEQFF
.	.	TRBJ2-1	TRBV27	TGTGCCAGCCGTTCGGGAGCATACAATGAGCAGTTCTTC	CASRSGAYNEQFF
few	.	TRBJ1-3	TRBV9	TGTGCCAGCAGCGTAGCGGCCAACTCTGGAAACACCATATATTTT	CASSVAANSGNTIYF
.	.	TRBJ2-5	TRBV19	TGTGCCAGTAAGAGCGGAACGGGGGTGTACTTC	CASKSGTGVYF
.	.	TRBJ2-3	TRBV19	TGTGCCAGTAGTACCGGGCCCCTAGATACGCAGTATTTT	CASSTGPLDTQYF
.	.	TRBJ1-3	TRBV11-2	TGTGCCAGCAGCTATGACGGCATTTCTGGAAACACCATATATTTT	CASSYDGISGNTIYF
.	.	TRBJ2-7	TRBV4-1	TGCGCCAGCAGCCTCCAGGACTCAAACTCCTACGAGCAGTACTTC	CASSLQDSNSYEQYF
.	.	TRBJ2-7	TRBV6-6	TGTGCCAGCAGTTACCCTCCCGATTACGAGCAGTACTTC	CASSYPPDYEQYF
few	.	TRBJ1-1	TRBV6-1	TGTGCCAGCAGCCTGCGCAGCCTAAACACTGAAGCTTTCTTT	CASSLRSLNTEAFF
.	.	TRBJ1-3	TRBV21-1	TGTGCCAGCAGCAAAGAGCGGGGATCTGGAAACACCATATATTTT	CASSKERGSGNTIYF
.	TRBD1	TRBJ1-1	TRBV19	TGTGCCAGTAGTATACAGGGGGCGGACACTGAAGCTTTCTTT	CASSIQGADTEAFF
.	.	TRBJ2-1	TRBV10-3	TGTGCCATCAGTGCCACGAGAGTGGGGGGAGACAATGAGCAGTTCTTC	CAISATRVGGDNEQFF
.	.	TRBJ2-2	TRBV27	TGTGCCAGCACCGACACCGGGGAGCTGTTTTTT	CASTDTGELFF
.	TRBD1	TRBJ1-2	TRBV6-6	TGTGCCAGCAATGGACAGGCCCTAGCTAACTATGGCTACACCTTC	CASNGQALANYGYTF
.	.	TRBJ2-5	TRBV15	TGTGCCACCAGCAGAGGAGTGGGGGCCACTTTAGAAGAGACCCAGTACTTC	CATSRGVGATLEETQYF
.	.	TRBJ2-7	TRBV10-3	TGTGCCATCAGTGACCGGCAGACCTACGAGCAGTACTTC	CAISDRQTYEQYF
medium-sized	TRBD1	TRBJ1-1	TRBV4-2	TGTGCCAGCAGCCAACCCCGGGACAGGGGCTCCTGGACTGAAGCTTTCTTT	CASSQPRDRGSWTEAFF
.	.	TRBJ1-2	TRBV10-3	TGTGCCATCAGTGAGTCGGGGCCCTATGGCTACACCTTC	CAISESGPYGYTF
few	.	TRBJ1-1	TRBV2	TGTGCCAGCAGTAGGACGCCAAACACTGAAGCTTTCTTT	CASSRTPNTEAFF
.	.	TRBJ2-1	TRBV6-1	TGTGCCAGCAGTGACCCTACCACCTACAATGAGCAGTTCTTC	CASSDPTTYNEQFF
.	.	TRBJ2-7	TRBV27	TGTGCCAGCAGTTTATGGAGGGGCCGGTCGAGCTCCTACGAGCAGTACTTC	CASSLWRGRSSSYEQYF
.	.	TRBJ1-2	TRBV6-6	TGTGCCAGCAGTTACTCGGAGGGCCCCTATGGCTACACCTTC	CASSYSEGPYGYTF
once	.	TRBJ2-3	TRBV15	TGTGCCACCAGCAGAGGCTGGCAGGCTAGCACAGATACGCAGTATTTT	CATSRGWQASTDTQYF
.	.	TRBJ1-5	TRBV7-2	TGTGCCAGCAGCTTAGCGGGGGAGATCAATCAGCCCCAGCATTTT	CASSLAGEINQPQHF
.	.	TRBJ1-5	TRBV19	TGTGCCAGTAGTTTGGCAGCTTATAGCAATCAGCCCCAGCATTTT	CASSLAAYSNQPQHF
.	TRBD1	TRBJ1-1	TRBV4-2	TGTGCCAGCAGCCAACTGACAGGGTACCCTGAAGCTTTCTTT	CASSQLTGYPEAFF
.	TRBD1	TRBJ1-1	TRBV27	TGTGCCAGCAGTTCAAACTCCGGGACAGGGGGGAGATTCGCTGAAGCTTTCTTT	CASSSNSGTGGRFAEAFF
once	.	TRBJ2-7	TRBV28	TGTGCCAGCAGTTACCCAGGGATAAGCTCCTACGAGCAGTACTTC	CASSYPGISSYEQYF
.	.	TRBJ2-1	TRBV29-1	TGCAGCGTTGAGACTGTTGCCTACAATGAGCAGTTCTTC	CSVETVAYNEQFF
.	.	TRBJ2-2	TRBV28	TGTGCCAGCAGTCTGATACAGGGAAAGGACGGGGAGCTGTTTTTT	CASSLIQGKDGELFF
.	.	TRBJ2-7	TRBV11-2	TGTGCCAGCAGCTTACAAACGGCCTACGAGCAGTACTTC	CASSLQTAYEQYF
.	TRBD2	TRBJ2-7	TRBV7-6	TGTGCCAGCAGCCTAGCGACTAGCGGGGGCTACGAGCAGTACTTC	CASSLATSGGYEQYF
.	TRBD1	TRBJ1-2	TRBV4-3	TGCGCCAGCAGCCATGGACAGGGGGCAAGCTATGGCTACACCTTC	CASSHGQGASYGYTF
once	TRBD1	TRBJ2-7	TRBV13	TGTGCCAGCAGCTTAGGGGACAGGGAAGGCGAGCAGTACTTC	CASSLGDREGEQYF
.	.	TRBJ2-2	TRBV7-3	TGTGCCAGCAGCTCGAACCCGGGACCCACCGGGGAGCTGTTTTTT	CASSSNPGPTGELFF
.	.	TRBJ1-2	TRBV10-3	TGTGCCATCAGTGAGTCGGCGGGGAACTATGGCTACACCTTC	CAISESAGNYGYTF
.	.	TRBJ1-6	TRBV5-6	TGTGCCAGCAGCTTGAACCAGAACTATAATTCACCCCTCCACTTT	CASSLNQNYNSPLHF
.	.	TRBJ1-2	TRBV28	TGTGCCAGCAGTTTAGATCAACAACCAGGGGACGGCTACACCTTC	CASSLDQQPGDGYTF